The entry below gives a single T cell receptor (beta chain) sequence along with its context. This clonotype is described as medium-sized (0.01 to 0.1%). Its antigen remains unidentified. Qualities for individual bases were not recorded, and no much larger clone is one base off. cDNA was synthesized by template-switch 5'RACE using a primer with a 10-nucleotide random unique molecular identifier that tagged each TCR transcript. Every sequencing run yielded over 170 million TCR-beta sequences covering 15-18 subjects. The RNeasy kit was used to extract total RNA. The KAPA Real-time Library Amplification kit was used to amplify TCR-beta VDJ regions with primers for the TCR constant region and the 5'RACE anchor. Sample indexes and Illumina adaptors were added in a first PCR, and a second PCR then increased library yield. The roughly 650 bp TCR product was size-selected on a 2% E-gel SizeSelection system after Ampure bead purification. Before pooling, libraries had their quality checked on a Bioanalyzer, their concentration measured with Qubit, and their quantity determined with the Kapa Library Quantification kit. Paired-end 2 x 150 bp sequencing of the libraries was performed on an Illumina HiSeq 2500. To increase sequence diversity, about 23-30% phiX was spiked into each library pool. In the source study's methods: The UMI-based MiGEC pipeline processed quality-filtered reads and removed over 80% of raw TCR sequences during error correction. VDJ genes were aligned to IMGT germline references, and clonotypes were defined by unique CDR3 amino acid sequence plus V-J genes. Clonal expansion, Shannon diversity and CDR3 relatedness (CalcPairwiseDistances, ClusterSamples) were evaluated with VDJtools, and phylogenetic trees were built with CLCbio workbench. Clones with at least 8 unique UMIs were defined as expanded, with this threshold being based on coefficient-of-variation modelling across technical triplicates. Using fastp trimming at Q25 and MiXCR clonotype assembly, TCRdb reanalyzed the public sequencing data and kept in-frame beta chains. Merged by CDR3 protein, the rows form single entries marked with the most common genes and DNA. Clone size and V and J calls follow TCRdb, not the original study. The table for this sample lists 36,000 or so distinct CDR3 sequences; about 9.4% of them were counted only once. The top ten hold approximately 6.3% of the sample.

This entry comes from a study of neurological immune-mediated disorders (dated by TCRdb to between 2018 and 2021). In the study overall: Peripheral blood TCR-beta repertoires from HTLV-I-associated myelopathy (HAM/TSP) patients, multiple sclerosis patients and healthy controls were compared by UMI-based sequencing. The cohort included 60 to 75 subjects: some 14 with HAM/TSP, some 35 with multiple sclerosis, and 20 healthy controls. The roughly 110 TCR-beta libraries covered PBMC samples along with longitudinal samples, technical triplicates, and paired sorted CD4+ and CD8+ T-cell subsets.

Broader findings and caveats from the paper: The highest TCR clonal expansion was observed in HAM/TSP patients, whereas the lowest was observed in MS patients, even when compared with healthy controls. No identical CDR3 amino acid sequences were found to be shared among expanded clones across subjects, suggesting that TCR-beta repertoires were private in all groups.

V and J are truncated by 2 bases and 0 bases respectively, leaving an intervening sequence of 9 bases. From the germline V gene, CDR1 is SGHTA and CDR2 is FQGNSA. CDR3 length: 15 amino acids, cysteine to phenylalanine. The entry retains the CDR3 DNA only, 45 bases that are in frame from base 1. For unsorted PBMC libraries, 2 million PBMCs were used after storage in RNAlater at -80 degrees C until RNA extraction. Peripheral blood underwent Ficoll-Hypaque density gradient centrifugation to isolate PBMCs, which were then cryopreserved in liquid nitrogen. This clonotype was obtained from a young woman with HTLV-1-associated myelopathy (HAM/TSP). The sequence joins TRBV7-2 to TRBJ2-3; there is no confident call for the D gene. Sample: PBMCs. At the DNA level, the sequence is TGTGCCAGCAGCTTAACTGGCACTAGCACAGATACGCAGTATTTT. Translated, it gives CASSLTGTSTDTQYF.